Listed below are T cell receptor beta chains from one sample, sequenced in a study of blood T cells in healthy people across ages. TCRdb itself ran the 5' RACE reads through MiXCR, one entry per CDR3 protein. The data contain some 1 million distinct CDR3 sequences, roughly 45% of them singletons. Sequenced input: blood. The receptors stem from a woman aged 55-69 years in good health. Each CDR3 is given with its conserved first and last residue. The D gene is left open where the match is weak. Clone size is shown for a subset of rows, as once, few, many or a class of expanded clone.

cdr3_nt | cdr3_aa | v_call | clone_size | j_call | d_call
TGTGCCAGCAGCCAAGATCGGGGACAGGGCAGTTTCGGCTACACCTTC | CASSQDRGQGSFGYTF | TRBV14 | few | TRBJ1-2 | TRBD1
TGCAGCGTTGTAAGCGGGAGGGCTCCTAGCACAGATACGCAGTATTTT | CSVVSGRAPSTDTQYF | TRBV29-1 | - | TRBJ2-3 | TRBD2
TGCGCCAGCAGAGACCCCGGGACAGATACGCAGTATTTT | CASRDPGTDTQYF | TRBV10-1 | - | TRBJ2-3 | -
TGCGCCAGCAGCACTTGGACAGGGGCCGGCTACGAGCAGTACTTC | CASSTWTGAGYEQYF | TRBV5-1 | - | TRBJ2-7 | TRBD1
TGTGCCAGCAGCTTTAGGGCTCACACAGATACGCAGTATTTT | CASSFRAHTDTQYF | TRBV5-5 | once | TRBJ2-3 | -
TGTGCCAGCAGTTCAACTAACTGGGGGTACTACGAGCAGTACTTC | CASSSTNWGYYEQYF | TRBV6-5 | few | TRBJ2-7 | -
TGTGCCAGCAGCCAAGTTCCCGGATCTCAAGAGACCCAGTACTTC | CASSQVPGSQETQYF | TRBV14 | few | TRBJ2-5 | -
TGTGCCAGCAGTGAGGGCTCTGGGGAGACCCAGTACTTC | CASSEGSGETQYF | TRBV6-1 | - | TRBJ2-5 | -
TGTGCCAGCAGTGGTTCGGCCCTGGAGTCCTACGAGCAGTACTTC | CASSGSALESYEQYF | TRBV28 | many | TRBJ2-7 | -
TGTGCCGGCAGTCCCGTGGGAAACTATGGCTACACCTTC | CAGSPVGNYGYTF | TRBV28 | - | TRBJ1-2 | -
TGTGCCAGCAGCCTTAGGGGGACAGGGGCAGGGAATGAGCAGTACTTC | CASSLRGTGAGNEQYF | TRBV5-6 | - | TRBJ2-7 | TRBD1
TGTGCCAGCAGCCGCGACAGGGTAGGGGAGACCCAGTACTTC | CASSRDRVGETQYF | TRBV12-3/TRBV12-4 | few | TRBJ2-5 | TRBD1
TGCAGTTCTCATCGGGAGGGCAAAAACATTCAGTACTTC | CSSHREGKNIQYF | TRBV20-1 | many | TRBJ2-4 | TRBD2
TGTGCCAGCAGTTTAGCAGATAATAATGAAAAACTGTTTTTT | CASSLADNNEKLFF | TRBV12-3/TRBV12-4 | - | TRBJ1-4 | -
TGTGCCAGCAGTTTTGGTAGCAGGGGACCCCACGAGCAGTACTTC | CASSFGSRGPHEQYF | TRBV27 | - | TRBJ2-7 | -
TGCAGTGCTAGCTCAGTGAAAGACGACTCCTACGAGCAGTACTTC | CSASSVKDDSYEQYF | TRBV20-1 | - | TRBJ2-7 | -
TGCAGTGCTAGGCAGGGTATTTACGAGCAGTACTTC | CSARQGIYEQYF | TRBV20-1 | - | TRBJ2-7 | -
TGTGCCAGCAGTTTATCAGCGGGGCTAGCGGGGCCCCCAGAGACCCAGTACTTC | CASSLSAGLAGPPETQYF | TRBV27 | - | TRBJ2-5 | TRBD2
TGTGCCAGCAGCCATGGGACAGGCCAGCAGTTCTTC | CASSHGTGQQFF | TRBV13 | - | TRBJ2-1 | TRBD1
TGCAGCGTTGATCGGCAGGCGGGCTACACCTTC | CSVDRQAGYTF | TRBV29-1 | few | TRBJ1-2 | -
TGTGCCAGCAGCCTAACCTTTGTCGGGGGCGCGACAGATACGCAGTATTTT | CASSLTFVGGATDTQYF | TRBV5-6 | - | TRBJ2-3 | -
TGTGCCAGCCGGACCCCGGGACAGGGGGCCCACGAGCAGTACTTC | CASRTPGQGAHEQYF | TRBV2 | few | TRBJ2-7 | TRBD1
TGTGCCAGCAGCTTTTCTAGCGCCAATGAGCAGTTCTTC | CASSFSSANEQFF | TRBV5-1 | - | TRBJ2-1 | -
TGCGCCAGCAGCCCTGCGCGGGGGTCAAACATTCAGTACTTC | CASSPARGSNIQYF | TRBV5-1 | - | TRBJ2-4 | TRBD2